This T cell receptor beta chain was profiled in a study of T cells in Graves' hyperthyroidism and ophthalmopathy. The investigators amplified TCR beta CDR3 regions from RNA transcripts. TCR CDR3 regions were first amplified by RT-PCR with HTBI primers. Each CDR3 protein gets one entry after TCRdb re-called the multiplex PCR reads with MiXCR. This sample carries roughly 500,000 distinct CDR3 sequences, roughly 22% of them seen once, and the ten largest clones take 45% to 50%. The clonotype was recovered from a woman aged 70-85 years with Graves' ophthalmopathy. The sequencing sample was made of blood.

CDR3 sequence (DNA): TGCAGCGTCAGCGGACGGGAGGGCCTGGAGACCCAGTACTTC. Translating it yields CSVSGREGLETQYF. The chain recombines TRBV29-1 with TRBJ2-5; 8 bases align to TRBD2. Germline CDR1 is SQVTM and CDR2 is ANQGSEA. The CDR3 sequence is 14 residues long. The trim removed 6 bases at V and 5 bases at J, leaving 11 bases unmatched.